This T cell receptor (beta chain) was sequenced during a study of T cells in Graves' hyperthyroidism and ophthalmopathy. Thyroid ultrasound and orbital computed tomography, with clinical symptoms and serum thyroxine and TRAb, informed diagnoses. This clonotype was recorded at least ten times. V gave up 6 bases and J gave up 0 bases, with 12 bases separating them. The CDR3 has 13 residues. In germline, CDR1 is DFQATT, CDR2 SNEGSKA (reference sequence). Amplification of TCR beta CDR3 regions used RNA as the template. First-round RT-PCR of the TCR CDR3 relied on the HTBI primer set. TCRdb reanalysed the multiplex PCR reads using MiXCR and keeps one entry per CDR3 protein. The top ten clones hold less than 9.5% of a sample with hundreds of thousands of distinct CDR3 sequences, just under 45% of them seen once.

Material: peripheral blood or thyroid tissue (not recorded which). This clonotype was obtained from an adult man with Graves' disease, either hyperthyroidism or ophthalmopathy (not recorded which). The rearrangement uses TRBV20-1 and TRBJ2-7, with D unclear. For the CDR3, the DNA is TGCAGTGCACATGAAGGGTCCTCCTACGAGCAGTACTTC. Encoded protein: CSAHEGSSYEQYF.